This TCR beta chain came from a study of identical twins. V dropped 1 base and J dropped 6; count of bases not matched to a gene: 6. The CDR3 extends over 15 amino acids. The germline gives CDR1 LGHNA, CDR2 YSLEER. Broader study findings: Insertion counts were lower in abundant cord blood beta clonotypes, a trend that memory repertoires did not show. The presence of invariant MAIT and iNKT cells could partly confound analyses of zero-insertion sequences.

As concerns this clonotype: Its antigen is not known.

TCRdb used MiXCR to reprocess the 5' RACE reads, holding one entry per CDR3 protein. Among roughly 280,000 distinct CDR3 sequences listed, nearly 9.5% were seen once. The sample also formed part of further work on yellow fever vaccine responses in identical twins.

The chain employs TRBV4-3 and TRBJ2-1; 7 bases align to TRBD2. The sequencing sample was made of CD8+ T cells sorted from blood. The clonotype originates from a woman under 30 in good health. This CDR3 is CASSQGRERGNEQFF. CDR3 DNA: TGCGCCAGCAGCCAAGGGCGGGAGCGGGGCAATGAGCAGTTCTTC.